This paragraph covers one T cell receptor (beta chain) sequence. This specimen belongs to a study of blood T cell repertoires in COVID-19. On the study more broadly: Sites in the United States, Italy and Spain provided acute and convalescent COVID-19 samples. T cells, B-cell-depleted T cells, or PBMCs supplied cDNA or gDNA.

In the authors' workflow: Cell counts per sample came from amplifying reference gene primers. The table came from immunoSEQ multiplex PCR; TCRdb's copy has only in-frame clones and leaves some out. V, J and clone size derive from that table, while D and trimming were established from the DNA sequence. The sample includes under 350,000 clones, approximately 85% of them seen just once. This CDR3 contains 13 residues. The J segment lost 4 bases and the V segment lost 5 bases, leaving 5 bases of the junction unmatched. In germline, CDR1 is KGHSH, CDR2 LQKENI. The sequence was collected from a woman aged 65 to 85 with acute or convalescent COVID-19. This rearrangement joins TRBV18 to TRBJ2-7; 7 bases are a match to TRBD1. Source material: peripheral blood. CDR3 residues: CASSSGQSYEQYF. Here the CDR3 DNA reads TGTGCCAGCTCATCGGGACAGTCTTACGAGCAGTACTTC.